This TCR beta chain originates from a study of CD8+ T cells in alopecia areata. Study-wide background: The drug, oral tofacitinib, was given to treated patients at 5 to 10 mg twice daily. For 6 to 18 months, tofacitinib was taken, and 6 months off drug followed. Study-wide results and caveats: With patients, TCR sharing proved less clear than in mice, a difference possibly related to HLA.

CDR1 is SGHVS and CDR2 is FQNEAQ in the germline V gene. The CDR3 has 15 amino acids. Unmatched junction bases numbered 4, after V lost 5 bases and J lost 5 bases. This clone was observed a handful of times. What it recognizes is unknown. Cell sorting on a FACSAria was used to separate CD4+ and CD8+ T cells from the PBMCs. Sequencing relied on a cDNA template that was reverse transcribed from extracted RNA. Only in-frame clones appear in the TCRdb table, and some are missing; sequencing was by immunoSEQ multiplex PCR. Of some 150,000 clones in the sample, under 60% are singletons; the top ten hold roughly a fifth.

Source: CD8+ T cells sorted from blood, taken at week 0. The chain recombines TRBV7-8 with TRBJ2-1; TRBD2 aligns across 12 bases. The sequence was collected from a human donor with alopecia areata. CDR3 coding DNA: TGTGCCAGCAGCGCTAGCGGGGGGGTAAACAATGAGCAGTTCTTC. The encoded protein is CASSASGGVNNEQFF. Full variable domain (missing parts from reference TRBV7-8 and TRBJ2-1): GAGVSQSPRYKVAKRGQDVALRCDPISGHVSLFWYQQALGQGPEFLTYFQNEAQLDKSGLPSDRFFAERPEGSVSTLKIQRTQQEDSAVYLCASSASGGVNNEQFFGPGTRLTVL.